These T cell receptor beta chains were read from a single sample in a study of shared clonotypes between healthy human individuals. Some clones are missing from TCRdb's copy, which holds only in-frame ones; the method was immunoSEQ multiplex PCR. Of roughly 2.5 million clones listed, around 90% are singletons. Sample: naive CD4+ T cells sorted from blood. The receptors derive from a man aged 18 to 29 in good health. The CDR3 runs from the conserved cysteine through the conserved F or W.

>16|TRBJ2-3|TRBV28
CASSLRTSSSTGTQYF
>13|TRBJ1-1|TRBV5-4
CASRSGSDTEAFF
>14|TRBJ2-3|TRBV29-1
CSARLAGSTDTQYF
>18|TRBJ1-1|TRBV6-1
CASSDHLGGSGMNTEAFF
>17|TRBJ1-1|TRBV13
CASSLQDRGLENTEAFF
>15|TRBJ2-7|TRBV7-8
CASSAPGGGLYEQYF
>15|TRBJ1-5|TRBV28
CASSRLDGRRKPQHF
>14|TRBJ2-3|TRBV10-1
CASSKGQATDTQYF
>14|TRBJ1-4|TRBV28
CASTPGGSDEKLFF
>16|TRBJ2-1|TRBV19
CASRPRGLSSYNEQFF
>15|TRBJ2-1|TRBV19
CASSMTQKGVNEQFF
>15|TRBJ2-5|TRBV5-1
CASSPGQGGGETQYF
>15|TRBJ1-6|TRBV19
CASSIGAGFYSPLHF
>15|TRBJ2-7|TRBV5-1
CASSSQSGIVQEQYF
>15|TRBJ2-1|TRBV10-3
CAISEGSGGAGEQFF
>15|TRBJ1-6|TRBV25-1
CASSESGSYNSPLHF
>14|TRBJ2-3|TRBV10-3
CAITSGPNTDTQYF
>15|TRBJ2-5|TRBV5-4
CASSEFDRLRETQYF
>15|TRBJ2-3|TRBV15
CATSSGGPTADTQYF
>18|TRBJ2-3|TRBV5-1
CASSPGTSGAQSTDTQYF
>14|TRBJ2-7|TRBV28
CASSRGPLSYEQYF
>13|TRBJ2-7|TRBV7-2
CASSTRHTYEQYF
>15|TRBJ1-5|TRBV7-2
CASSPQGMQDQPQHF
>14|TRBJ2-5|TRBV5-1
CASRNGPGQETQYF